Listed here are 18 T cell receptor beta chains from one sample, sequenced in a study of neurological immune-mediated disorders. Sample time point: longitudinal time-point 2. TCRdb independently ran MiXCR on the 5' RACE reads; one entry per CDR3 protein. The sample yields around 90,000 distinct CDR3 sequences, about 13% seen once. The sample was PBMCs. The receptors were gathered from a female donor with HTLV-1-associated myelopathy (HAM/TSP).

Many counts were recorded for this clonotype. In nucleotides, the CDR3 is TGCGCCAGCAGTGAGGGCGGACACGGGTACCAAGAGACCCAGTACTTC. Amino acid sequence: CASSEGGHGYQETQYF. The chain links TRBV10-1 to TRBJ2-5; D is possibly TRBD1 (5 bases). The CDR3 has 16 residues. Per germline, CDR1 WNHNN and CDR2 SYGVQD (reference sequence). The V end was cut by 2 bases, the J end by 0 bases, with 13 bases between.

This clonotype was picked up many times. V usage is TRBV7-3 and J usage is TRBJ2-1, with 10 bases identical to TRBD1. V lost 5 bases to trimming and J lost 7 bases; unmatched junction nucleotides: 8. Germline V gives CDR1 SGHTA, CDR2 FQGTGA. This CDR3 spans 15 amino acids. The CDR3 sequence: CASSPGTGAGNEQFF. DNA of the CDR3: TGTGCCAGCAGCCCTGGGACAGGGGCGGGGAATGAGCAGTTCTTC.

At least ten counts were recorded for this clonotype. The genes are TRBV5-1 and TRBJ2-1; 8 positions match TRBD2. This CDR3 contains 15 residues. Trimming removed 5 bases from V and 2 bases from J; junction bases left unmatched: 6. Germline lookup yields CDR1 SGHRS and CDR2 YFSETQ. DNA for the CDR3: TGCGCCAGCAGTCGTAGCGGGGAGGCCTACAATGAGCAGTTCTTC. Translating it yields CASSRSGEAYNEQFF. The variable domain in full, completed from reference TRBV5-1 and TRBJ2-1, reads KAGVTQTPRYLIKTRGQQVTLSCSPISGHRSVSWYQQTPGQGLQFLFEYFSETQRNKGNFPGRFSGRQFSNSRSEMNVSTLELGDSALYLCASSRSGEAYNEQFFGPGTRLTVL.

This clonotype has a count of ten or more. The V call is TRBV7-2, the J call TRBJ2-7; no clear D gene. The CDR3 extends over 13 amino acids. The V end lost 5 bases, the J end lost 6 bases, and 14 bases lay between the germline ends. Per the germline V gene, CDR1 is SGHTA and CDR2 is FQGNSA. The DNA for the CDR3 is TGTGCCAGCAGCCCTAGAAGTAATCGCGAGCAGTACTTC. It specifies CASSPRSNREQYF.

This clonotype was detected ten times or more. This chain's CDR3 is CSASWGGEQYF. CDR3 sequence (DNA): TGCAGTGCGTCCTGGGGGGGCGAGCAGTACTTC. The chain employs TRBV20-1 and TRBJ2-7; the match to TRBD2 covers 7 bases. The germline V gene encodes CDR1 DFQATT and CDR2 SNEGSKA (reference sequence). V was clipped by 6 bases and J by 6 bases; unmatched bases: 5. This CDR3 is 11 amino acids long.

This clonotype was picked up many times. CDR3 bases: TGCGCCAGCAGCTTGGCCAGCGGCAGGGTTATGGAGACCCAGTACTTC. It codes for CASSLASGRVMETQYF. The V gene is TRBV5-1, the J gene TRBJ2-5; D tentatively reads TRBD1 or TRBD2 (5 bases each). CDR1 SGHRS and CDR2 YFSETQ come from the germline V gene. The germline V and J ends were trimmed by 0 bases and 5 bases, with 17 bases remaining between them. There are 16 residues in the CDR3.

This clonotype has a count of ten or more. The chain links TRBV5-1 to TRBJ1-5; D unresolved. This CDR3 comprises 16 residues. The V end was cut by 6 bases, the J end by 4 bases, with 20 bases between. Germline-derived CDR1 and CDR2 are SGHRS and YFSETQ. DNA for the CDR3: TGCGCCAGCACCCGGCCTCGGGTTGGAAGTAATCAGCCCCAGCATTTT. This sequence encodes CASTRPRVGSNQPQHF.

This clonotype has a count of ten or more. V gene TRBV9 combines with J gene TRBJ1-2; D might be TRBD1 (6 bases). Germline V CDR1 and CDR2: SGDLS, YYNGEE. V was cut by 4 bases and J by 0 bases, with 19 bases left in between. The CDR3 consists of 17 residues. CDR3 sequence reads: CASSHRDNQGPNYGYTF. The CDR3 DNA sequence: TGTGCCAGCAGCCACCGGGACAACCAAGGGCCTAACTATGGCTACACCTTC. Full variable domain (rest looked up from reference TRBV9 and TRBJ1-2): DSGVTQTPKHLITATGQRVTLRCSPRSGDLSVYWYQQSLDQGLQFLIQYYNGEERAKGNILERFSAQQFPDLHSELNLSSLELGDSALYFCASSHRDNQGPNYGYTFGSGTRLTVV.

This clonotype occurred many times. This sequence joins TRBV5-6 and TRBJ1-2; D gene ambiguous. This CDR3 has 15 amino acids. The V and J ends lost 0 bases and 2 bases respectively, with 11 bases between them. Per the germline V gene, CDR1 is SGHDT and CDR2 is YYEEEE. The CDR3 spells CASSLAFTRNYGYTF. CDR3 in DNA: TGTGCCAGCAGCTTGGCATTTACTAGAAACTATGGCTACACCTTC.

The genes are TRBV5-6 and TRBJ2-5; D is possibly TRBD1 or TRBD2 (5 bases each). V lost 6 bases to trimming and J lost 5 bases, with 23 bases between them. There are 16 residues in the CDR3. Germline V gene lookup returns CDR1 SGHDT and CDR2 YYEEEE. The CDR3 DNA is TGTGCCAGCACTCTGGGGGTAAGGGGCGATCCGGAGACCCAGTACTTC. Translating it yields CASTLGVRGDPETQYF.

This clonotype was picked up one time. The CDR3: CASHPPGSGANSEQFF. The CDR3, as DNA: TGCGCCAGCCACCCCCCGGGGAGCGGGGCAAACAGTGAGCAGTTCTTC. This sequence joins TRBV5-1 and TRBJ2-1; TRBD2 agrees at 7 bases. The CDR3 spans 16 residues. CDR1 and CDR2 (germline): SGHRS, YFSETQ. The ends lost 7 bases at V and 9 bases at J; junction bases unmatched: 19.

This clonotype has at least ten counts. The chain uses TRBV9 and TRBJ2-2; the D gene is possibly TRBD1 (6 bases). The CDR3 is made up of 15 amino acids. The germline V gene encodes CDR1 SGDLS and CDR2 YYNGEE. The germline V and J ends were trimmed by 4 bases and 0 bases, with 10 bases remaining between them. The CDR3 coding sequence is TGTGCCAGCAGCCCGGGACAACCGAACACCGGGGAGCTGTTTTTT. This gives the protein CASSPGQPNTGELFF. Full variable domain (rest looked up from reference TRBV9 and TRBJ2-2): DSGVTQTPKHLITATGQRVTLRCSPRSGDLSVYWYQQSLDQGLQFLIQYYNGEERAKGNILERFSAQQFPDLHSELNLSSLELGDSALYFCASSPGQPNTGELFFGEGSRLTVL.

This clonotype has a count of ten or more. The V gene is TRBV3-1, the J gene TRBJ2-5; D is unclear. The germline CDR1 and CDR2 sequences are LGHDT and YNNKEL (reference sequence). Trimming left V 6 bases short and J 0 bases short, with 20 bases between. This CDR3 comprises 17 residues. CDR3 sequence (DNA): TGTGCCAGCAGGCGAACGCGCGGACGGAATTACCAAGAGACCCAGTACTTC. Residues: CASRRTRGRNYQETQYF.

The chain is built from TRBV29-1 and TRBJ2-1, with TRBD2 matching over 10 bases. The length of the CDR3 is 15 residues. Trimming removed 6 bases from V and 0 bases from J; junction bases left unmatched: 5. Germline CDR1 SQVTM, CDR2 ANQGSEA. The CDR3 coding sequence is TGCAGCGTCCGTAGCGGGGGGAGCTCCTACAATGAGCAGTTCTTC. As protein: CSVRSGGSSYNEQFF.

The chain combines TRBV5-1 with TRBJ2-1; no reliable D call. CDR3 length: 13 residues. Germline V gives CDR1 SGHRS, CDR2 YFSETQ. Trimming pared 0 bases from V and 9 bases from J, leaving 10 bases between. The CDR3 sequence is CASSLEVGTEQFF. DNA for the CDR3: TGCGCCAGCAGCTTGGAGGTTGGAACTGAGCAGTTCTTC.

This clonotype was found many times. The rearrangement joins TRBV7-2 to TRBJ2-7, with D perhaps matching TRBD2 (6 bases). This CDR3 spans 14 amino acids. In germline, CDR1 is SGHTA, CDR2 FQGNSA. V dropped 8 bases and J dropped 0 bases, with 14 bases sitting between them. CDR3 in DNA: TGTGCCAGCCTCAGGTGGGGGGACTCCTACGAGCAGTACTTC. This gives the protein CASLRWGDSYEQYF.

Many counts were recorded for this clonotype. The V call is TRBV5-1, the J call TRBJ2-1, with TRBD2 identical over 12 bases. The CDR3 loop spans 16 amino acids. CDR1 and CDR2 (germline): SGHRS, YFSETQ. Unmatched junction bases numbered 11, after V lost 5 bases and J lost 8 bases. The CDR3 loop reads CASRSPLAGGKDEQFF. In DNA, the CDR3 is TGCGCCAGCAGATCTCCACTAGCGGGGGGTAAGGATGAGCAGTTCTTC.

This clonotype was found many times. The chain employs TRBV5-1 and TRBJ2-3, with 7 bases that match TRBD2. Trimming at V came to 3 bases and at J to 0 bases, leaving 7 bases not matched to a gene. The CDR3 has 16 amino acids. Germline V CDR1 and CDR2: SGHRS, YFSETQ. In DNA, the CDR3 is TGCGCCAGCAGCTGGGAGGGGCGTAGTAGCACAGATACGCAGTATTTT. Its protein product is CASSWEGRSSTDTQYF.